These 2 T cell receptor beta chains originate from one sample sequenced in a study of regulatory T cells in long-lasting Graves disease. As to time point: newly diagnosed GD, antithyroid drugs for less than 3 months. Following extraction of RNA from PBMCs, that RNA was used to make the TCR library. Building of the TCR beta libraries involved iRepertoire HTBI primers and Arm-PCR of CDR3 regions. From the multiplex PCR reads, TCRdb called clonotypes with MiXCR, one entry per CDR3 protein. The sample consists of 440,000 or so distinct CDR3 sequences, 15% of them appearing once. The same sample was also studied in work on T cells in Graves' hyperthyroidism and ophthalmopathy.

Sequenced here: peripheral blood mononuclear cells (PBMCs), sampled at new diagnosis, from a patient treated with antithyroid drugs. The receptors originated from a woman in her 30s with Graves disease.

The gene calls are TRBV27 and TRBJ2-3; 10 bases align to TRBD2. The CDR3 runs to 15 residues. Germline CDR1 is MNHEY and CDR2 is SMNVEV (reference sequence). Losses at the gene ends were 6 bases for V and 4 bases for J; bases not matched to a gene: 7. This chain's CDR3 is CASRVLAGVPDTQYF. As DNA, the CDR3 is TGTGCCAGCAGGGTTCTAGCGGGGGTCCCAGATACGCAGTATTTT.

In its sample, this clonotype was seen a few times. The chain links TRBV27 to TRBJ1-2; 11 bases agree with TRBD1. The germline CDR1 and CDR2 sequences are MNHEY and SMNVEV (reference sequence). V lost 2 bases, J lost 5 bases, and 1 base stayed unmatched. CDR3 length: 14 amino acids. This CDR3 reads CASSLGDRGYGYTF. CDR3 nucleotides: TGTGCCAGCAGTTTAGGGGACAGGGGGTATGGCTACACCTTC.